Listed below are T cell receptor beta chains from one sample, sequenced in a study of blood T cell repertoires in COVID-19. Generated by immunoSEQ multiplex PCR, the TCRdb table keeps only in-frame clones and is missing some. The sample includes 65,000 to 90,000 clones, about 86% seen only once; the top ten take 25% to 30%. The sequenced material came from peripheral blood. The receptor set was obtained from a human donor in a cohort sampled during active COVID-19. Both conserved end residues are part of each CDR3. Each record gives: clone size, J gene, D gene, V gene, CDR3 DNA, CDR3 protein. The D gene is left open where the match is weak. Some rows have no size entry. The others give once, few or many, or a class for an expanded clone.

clone_size: -
j_call: TRBJ1-1
d_call: TRBD1
v_call: TRBV6-1
cdr3_nt: TGTGCCAGCAGTGAAGACAGGGGGGACACTGAAGCTTTCTTT
cdr3_aa: CASSEDRGDTEAFF

clone_size: -
j_call: TRBJ2-1
d_call: -
v_call: TRBV1
cdr3_nt: TGCACCAGCAGCCAAAAGGCCCGGACCACTAGCGGGGGATACAATGAGCAGTTCTTC
cdr3_aa: CTSSQKARTTSGGYNEQFF

clone_size: -
j_call: TRBJ2-2
d_call: -
v_call: TRBV27
cdr3_nt: TGTGCCAGCAGCCCCGCCGGGACACTTAACACCGGGGAGCTGTTTTTT
cdr3_aa: CASSPAGTLNTGELFF

clone_size: -
j_call: TRBJ1-2
d_call: TRBD1
v_call: TRBV13
cdr3_nt: TGTGCCAGCAGCTTAGGGACGGGACAGGGGTTCTATGGCTACACCTTC
cdr3_aa: CASSLGTGQGFYGYTF

clone_size: -
j_call: TRBJ2-7
d_call: -
v_call: TRBV28
cdr3_nt: TGTGCCAGCAGTGGCGGAGCGAGGAGCACCGAGCAGTACTTC
cdr3_aa: CASSGGARSTEQYF

clone_size: -
j_call: TRBJ1-2
d_call: -
v_call: TRBV11-2
cdr3_nt: TGTGCCAGCAGCTTAGAGGGCCGGGAGTTCTATGGCTACACCTTC
cdr3_aa: CASSLEGREFYGYTF

clone_size: -
j_call: TRBJ1-6
d_call: -
v_call: TRBV12-3/TRBV12-4
cdr3_nt: TGTGCCAGCAGTCGGACAGCCAATTCACCCCTCCACTTT
cdr3_aa: CASSRTANSPLHF

clone_size: few
j_call: TRBJ1-1
d_call: -
v_call: TRBV10-3
cdr3_nt: TGTGCCATCAGTGGGGCGAACACTGAAGCTTTCTTT
cdr3_aa: CAISGANTEAFF

clone_size: once
j_call: TRBJ1-5
d_call: -
v_call: TRBV19
cdr3_nt: TGTGCCAGTAGCCGCCGGACAACGGATATAACGCCCCAGCATTTT
cdr3_aa: CASSRRTTDITPQHF

clone_size: -
j_call: TRBJ2-5
d_call: -
v_call: TRBV5-1
cdr3_nt: TGCGCCAGCAGCTCCCGACTATACCAAGAGACCCAGTACTTC
cdr3_aa: CASSSRLYQETQYF

clone_size: -
j_call: TRBJ2-2
d_call: -
v_call: TRBV18
cdr3_nt: TGTGCCAGCTCACTGACAACGCAACCGAACACCGGGGAGCTGTTTTTT
cdr3_aa: CASSLTTQPNTGELFF

clone_size: -
j_call: TRBJ2-7
d_call: TRBD1
v_call: TRBV5-1
cdr3_nt: TGCGCCAGCAGCTTGGTAGGGGGACAGGCCTACGAGCAGTACTTC
cdr3_aa: CASSLVGGQAYEQYF

clone_size: -
j_call: TRBJ2-1
d_call: -
v_call: TRBV24-1
cdr3_nt: TGTGCCACCAGTGATTCCAGACGCGGGGGCACCCATGAGCAGTTCTTC
cdr3_aa: CATSDSRRGGTHEQFF

clone_size: -
j_call: TRBJ2-5
d_call: -
v_call: TRBV7-9
cdr3_nt: TGTGCCAGCAGCTCCCACCACACCGGGCAGGGGGGATTTGAGACCCAGTACTTC
cdr3_aa: CASSSHHTGQGGFETQYF

clone_size: -
j_call: TRBJ2-2
d_call: TRBD1
v_call: TRBV19
cdr3_nt: TGTGCCAGTAGTATGGTTACAGGGGGCGCCGGCGGGGAGCTGTTTTTT
cdr3_aa: CASSMVTGGAGGELFF

clone_size: -
j_call: TRBJ1-2
d_call: TRBD1
v_call: TRBV29-1
cdr3_nt: TGCAGCGTTGAAGATGGACAGGATGGCTACACCTTC
cdr3_aa: CSVEDGQDGYTF

clone_size: -
j_call: TRBJ2-3
d_call: TRBD2
v_call: TRBV7-9
cdr3_nt: TGTGCCAGCAGTAGAACTAGCGGGGGCACAGATACGCAGTATTTT
cdr3_aa: CASSRTSGGTDTQYF

clone_size: -
j_call: TRBJ2-1
d_call: -
v_call: TRBV6-6
cdr3_nt: TGTGCCAGCAGTTACATCCGCCGGGAAAACAATGAGCAGTTCTTC
cdr3_aa: CASSYIRRENNEQFF

clone_size: -
j_call: TRBJ1-5
d_call: -
v_call: TRBV2
cdr3_nt: TGTGCCAGCAGTCGTACTACTTATCAGCCCCAGCATTTT
cdr3_aa: CASSRTTYQPQHF

clone_size: -
j_call: TRBJ1-2
d_call: -
v_call: TRBV6-1
cdr3_nt: TGTGCCAGCAGTGATTTTACAGGGAAAGGCTACACCTTC
cdr3_aa: CASSDFTGKGYTF

clone_size: -
j_call: TRBJ2-3
d_call: -
v_call: TRBV5-8
cdr3_nt: TGTGCCAGCAGCTTGGGAGTGCGGTATCTCACAGATACGCAGTATTTT
cdr3_aa: CASSLGVRYLTDTQYF

clone_size: -
j_call: TRBJ2-7
d_call: TRBD1
v_call: TRBV19
cdr3_nt: TGTGCCAGTAGTATGGGACAGGGATCCTACGAGCAGTACTTC
cdr3_aa: CASSMGQGSYEQYF

clone_size: once
j_call: TRBJ2-5
d_call: TRBD2
v_call: TRBV11-2
cdr3_nt: TGTGCCAGCAGCTGGGATGGGACTAGCGGGGTATATCCGGGGGCCCAGTACTTC
cdr3_aa: CASSWDGTSGVYPGAQYF

clone_size: -
j_call: TRBJ1-5
d_call: -
v_call: TRBV19
cdr3_nt: TGTGCCAGCGGACACTACCGTTTCCAGCCCCAGCATTTT
cdr3_aa: CASGHYRFQPQHF

clone_size: -
j_call: TRBJ1-5
d_call: -
v_call: TRBV2
cdr3_nt: TGTGCCAGCAGACCAGGGTTGGAAAGCAATCAGCCCCAGCATTTT
cdr3_aa: CASRPGLESNQPQHF

clone_size: once
j_call: TRBJ1-6
d_call: TRBD1
v_call: TRBV27
cdr3_nt: TGTGCCAGCAGTTTATGGGGACAGGGTAATTCACCCCTCCACTTT
cdr3_aa: CASSLWGQGNSPLHF

clone_size: -
j_call: TRBJ1-6
d_call: TRBD1
v_call: TRBV7-9
cdr3_nt: TGTGCCAGCAGCCCGTACAGGGGGCGAAATTCACCCCTCCACTTT
cdr3_aa: CASSPYRGRNSPLHF

clone_size: -
j_call: TRBJ2-3
d_call: -
v_call: TRBV5-1
cdr3_nt: TGCGCCAGCAGGCAGGCAGGAGGCCAGGACGGCACAGATACGCAGTATTTT
cdr3_aa: CASRQAGGQDGTDTQYF

clone_size: -
j_call: TRBJ2-7
d_call: TRBD1
v_call: TRBV4-2
cdr3_nt: TGTGCCAGCAGCCAAGGACTCGGGACAGGTTCCTACGAGCAGTACTTC
cdr3_aa: CASSQGLGTGSYEQYF

clone_size: -
j_call: TRBJ1-6
d_call: TRBD1
v_call: TRBV19
cdr3_nt: TGTGCCAGTAGCGATAGGGGGCTAAGGAATTCACCCCTCCACTTT
cdr3_aa: CASSDRGLRNSPLHF

clone_size: -
j_call: TRBJ1-1
d_call: TRBD1
v_call: TRBV29-1
cdr3_nt: TGCAGCTCTCGACAGGGAGAATCCCCGAACACTGAAGCTTTCTTT
cdr3_aa: CSSRQGESPNTEAFF

clone_size: once
j_call: TRBJ1-6
d_call: TRBD1
v_call: TRBV7-2
cdr3_nt: TGTGCCAGCAGCGCCGTGGACAGGGCAAGGTCACCCCTCCACTTT
cdr3_aa: CASSAVDRARSPLHF

clone_size: few
j_call: TRBJ1-1
d_call: -
v_call: TRBV5-1
cdr3_nt: TGCGCCAGCAGCCCTGGGGGGTCTTTGAAGACTGAAGCTTTCTTT
cdr3_aa: CASSPGGSLKTEAFF